This T cell receptor (beta chain) was sequenced during a study of T cell responses to AZD1222 COVID-19 vaccine (dated by TCRdb to the early 2020s). Broadly, across the study: AZD1222 recipients whose second dose came at about 4 weeks and those whose second dose came at about 12 weeks were combined into one group, since spike-specific TCR depth and breadth did not differ between the two schedules. Trial participants were enrolled by age into subgroups of 18-55, 56-69 and 70-plus years, and 148, 28 and 57 TCR-sequenced participants, respectively, were included in these subgroups. TCR sequencing was performed for about 250 trial participants, of whom 200 to 210 were given two doses of AZD1222 and around 25 were given two doses of MenACWY control vaccine.

CDR1 and CDR2 (GTSNPN, SVGIG) derive from the germline V gene (reference sequence). For this chain, trimming is 3 bases at the V end and 0 bases at the J end, and the number of junction bases without a gene match is 5. The CDR3 measures 15 amino acids from cysteine to phenylalanine. Kept here is only the CDR3 DNA, which spans 45 bases and is read in frame from base 1. The CDR3 regions of human TCRbeta chains were subjected to immunosequencing. On the authors' methods: Repertoire TCRs were checked for matches against a reference library of SARS-CoV-2-specific TCRs that had been generated using the MIRA antigen-specificity platform. Breadth was defined as the fraction of unique TCRs that were SARS-CoV-2-associated, and depth was defined as the fraction of total T cells that were SARS-CoV-2-associated. Each spike-specific TCR was assigned to its reactive spike region and to a CD4 or CD8 class using the MIRA data. Log10-transformed breadth and depth values were compared by one-way ANOVA with Sidak's multiple comparisons tests. TCRdb took this table from immuneACCESS and kept in-frame rearrangements with V and J called. Such tables lack part of the clones; where checked against another copy, unresolved V genes explain under half of the gap, and the rest is unexplained. From that table come the V and J calls and clone size; the DNA was used to work out D and trimming. The sample records under 140,000 clones, about 85% of which are singletons. In total, the top ten clones hold 1.6% of the sample.

Summary of the overall study and its limitations: After two AZD1222 doses, both the breadth and the depth of spike-specific TCRs were significantly higher than at day 0 and than in MenACWY recipients. Conclusions about previously exposed vaccinees are limited, since just a handful of AZD1222 recipients were seropositive for SARS-CoV-2 at baseline. No day 14 peak-response samples were available, so repertoires were characterized only after the peak T cell response. Most participants were white British and females outnumbered males, and the authors suggested that clonal diversity may have been underestimated. CD4 TCRs associated with the vaccine covered the entire spike protein, and the dominant responses were in regions 160-218 and 743-854. Epitopes outside the regions mutated in the B.1.351 and B.1.1.7 variants were reportedly recognized by nearly half of the unique spike-specific TCRs. In the small 56-69-year group, the increase in depth fell short of significance, most likely because of low power.

With regard to this clone: The antigen this receptor binds is unknown. The record has no base qualities; no much larger clone is one base away.

In light of the paper, this sample's time point label describes: baseline before first vaccination. Vaccinee samples were obtained from the UK trials COV001 and COV002, which included a single-blind randomized controlled phase 2/3 trial of AZD1222 (ChAdOx1 nCoV-19) in healthy adults. Trial participant PBMC samples were collected at day 0 and day 28 after the second dose for TCRbeta chain sequencing. This specimen was peripheral blood, taken on day 0 of AZD1222 vaccination. The receptor was isolated from an adult in good health. The chain employs TRBV30 and TRBJ2-3, and TRBD1 matches 8 of the central bases. The sequenced DNA: TGTGCCTGGAGCGTGACAGGGGCCAGCACAGATACGCAGTATTTT. Its translation reads: CAWSVTGASTDTQYF.